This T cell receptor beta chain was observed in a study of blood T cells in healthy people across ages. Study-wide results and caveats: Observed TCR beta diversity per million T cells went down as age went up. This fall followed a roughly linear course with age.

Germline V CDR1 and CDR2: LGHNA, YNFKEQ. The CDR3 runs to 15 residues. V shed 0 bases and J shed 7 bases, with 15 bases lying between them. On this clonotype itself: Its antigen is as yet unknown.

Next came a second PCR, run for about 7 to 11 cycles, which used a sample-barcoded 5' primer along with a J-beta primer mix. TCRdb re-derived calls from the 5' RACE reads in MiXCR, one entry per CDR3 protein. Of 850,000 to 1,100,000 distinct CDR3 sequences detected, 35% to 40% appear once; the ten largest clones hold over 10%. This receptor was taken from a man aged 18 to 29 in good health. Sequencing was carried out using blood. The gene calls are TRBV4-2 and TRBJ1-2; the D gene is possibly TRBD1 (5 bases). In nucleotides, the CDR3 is TGTGCCAGCAGCCAAGAAGGTTTCGGCAGGGCTGGCTACACCTTC. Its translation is CASSQEGFGRAGYTF.